The following is a TCR beta chain sequence with its context. Its antigen is as yet unknown. The CDR3 covers 15 residues. Germline trimming cut 3 bases from V and 5 bases from J; bases unmatched to any gene: 6. Germline-derived CDR1 and CDR2 are MGHRA and YSYEKL. The data originate from a study of T-cell memory formation after mild COVID-19. Study findings and constraints: Some clones that responded were present in memory (sampled pre-infection), which suggests cross-reactive memory joined.

Constant-segment primers and 5'RACE yielded cDNA libraries for TCR alpha and TCR beta, each carrying sample barcodes and UMIs. TCRdb recomputed calls from the 5' RACE reads with MiXCR, one row per CDR3 protein. Found here are 350,000 to 400,000 distinct CDR3 sequences, 13% to 15% of them singletons; the top ten hold around a fifth. The chain links TRBV4-1 to TRBJ1-4; 7 positions agree with TRBD1. This clonotype originated in a young man who had mild COVID-19 (a few samples of this study predate the infection). Cell type and time point are not known. Sequencing was done on a sample of PBMCs or a T cell subset sorted from them (not recorded which). In DNA, the CDR3 is TGCGCCAGCAGCCAGCCGAGGGACAGAAATGAAAAACTGTTTTTT. The encoded protein is CASSQPRDRNEKLFF.